This TCR beta chain emerged from a study of identical twins. Study results and caveats: Models underpredicted monozygotic twin sharing of out-of-frame TCR alpha. There were fewer insertions in abundant cord blood beta clonotypes, but memory repertoires showed no such pattern.

Germline CDR1 SGHTA, CDR2 FQGNSA. With 6 bases clipped from V and 3 bases from J, the junction kept 6 bases outside the gene matches. This CDR3 has 14 amino acids. This clonotype was detected ten times or more. The antigen is undetermined. Using its own MiXCR run on the 5' RACE reads, TCRdb lists one record per CDR3 protein. This table holds some 690,000 distinct CDR3 sequences, approximately 21% found once. The data were also submitted as part of a second study, on T cells expressing NK-cell markers. Turning to that study: With an anti-gamma-delta TCR antibody, sorting in several experiments was kept to alpha-beta TCR T cells.

The receptor's source is a woman aged 18-30 years in good health. The V call is TRBV7-2, the J call TRBJ1-2, with 8 bases that match TRBD1. The sample comprised PBMCs. In DNA form, the CDR3 reads TGTGCCAGCAGGGATGGACAGGGACACTATGGCTACACCTTC. Translated: CASRDGQGHYGYTF.